Reported below is one T cell receptor (beta chain). Its antigen is not known. Sequencing used immunoSEQ multiplex PCR; TCRdb keeps in-frame clones, though not all of them. The data show some 13,000 clones, with 85% to 90% seen just once and around 1.6% held by the top ten. CDR1 is KGHSH, CDR2 LQKENI, per germline. CDR3 length: 14 residues. Germline trimming cut 5 bases from V and 12 bases from J; bases unmatched to any gene: 16. The sample comes from a study of T cells in narcolepsy. Study as a whole: Healthy controls were enrolled alongside patients with narcolepsy type 1 or type 2. Broader study findings: Reportedly, autoreactive clonotypes were serially detected in patients' blood but not controls'.

This receptor was taken from a human donor with narcolepsy. This chain joins TRBV18 and TRBJ2-7, with TRBD2 identical over 7 bases. Sequenced: CD45RA- memory CD4+ T cells from PBMCs. CDR3 nucleotide sequence: TGTGCCAGCTCAACCAGCGGGGAGTATGATTTTTGGTACTTC. Its protein product is CASSTSGEYDFWYF. Full variable domain (missing parts from reference TRBV18 and TRBJ2-7): NAGVMQNPRHLVRRRGQEARLRCSPMKGHSHVYWYRQLPEEGLKFMVYLQKENIIDESGMPKERFSAEFPKEGPSILRIQQVVRGDSAAYFCASSTSGEYDFWYFGPGTRLTVT.